Shown below are 28 T cell receptor beta chains from a single sample sequenced in a study of cytomegalovirus exposure and HLA in healthy donors. The primer mix had 60 Vbeta and 13 Jbeta primers. TCRdb's table, derived via immunoSEQ multiplex PCR, lists solely in-frame clones and lacks some. The sample includes more than 95,000 clones, 76% of them seen just once. What was sequenced was PBMCs. These receptors all stem from a man in his fifties or sixties in good health and CMV-seronegative.

The chain carries TRBV7-2 and TRBJ2-5; a possible D gene is TRBD2 (5 bases). Germline CDR1 is SGHTA and CDR2 is FQGNSA. The CDR3 is made up of 15 amino acids. Trimming removed 1 base at V and 1 base at J, with 10 bases between. The CDR3 reads CASSLVRGSQETQYF. Written as DNA, the CDR3 is TGTGCCAGCAGCTTAGTTCGGGGAAGCCAAGAGACCCAGTACTTC.

J is TRBJ1-5 and V is TRBV7-2; no clear D gene. CDR3 size: 14 residues. Germline V gene sequence: CDR1 SGHTA, CDR2 FQGNSA. V lost 5 bases and J 2 bases, leaving 10 bases between the germline ends. The DNA for the CDR3 is TGTGCCAGCAGCCGCGTAGCTGGCAATCAGCCCCAGCATTTT. Residues: CASSRVAGNQPQHF.

The chain recombines TRBV11-1 with TRBJ2-5; D perhaps matches TRBD1 (6 bases). Germline V lookup: CDR1 SGHAT, CDR2 FQDESV (reference sequence). Trimming shortened V by 4 bases and J by 5 bases, and 17 bases separated the two germline ends. The CDR3 contains 15 residues. The CDR3 DNA sequence: TGTGCCAGCAGCTCAGGATACAGGGTTGGCGAGACCCAGTACTTC. Translation: CASSSGYRVGETQYF.

The chain uses TRBV7-2 and TRBJ2-7; 9 bases map to TRBD2. V lost 1 base to trimming and J lost 3 bases; unmatched junction nucleotides: 4. CDR1 is SGHTA and CDR2 is FQGNSA in the germline V gene. CDR3 length equals 15 residues. The CDR3 region has the DNA TGTGCCAGCAGCTTAGGGACTAGCGCTGACTACGAGCAGTACTTC. Protein sequence: CASSLGTSADYEQYF.

In the case of this clone: A read error may account for a junction end that differs from germline. J is TRBJ1-2 and V is TRBV2, with a weak D call TRBD1 (6 bases). Germline V gene lookup returns CDR1 SNHLY and CDR2 FYNNEI. The CDR3 length is 12 residues. The CDR3 loop reads CASSDERGWLNF. The CDR3 DNA reads TGTGCCAGCAGTGATGAGAGGGGGTGGCTAAACTTC.

The gene calls are TRBV4-3 and TRBJ2-5; D not certain. Germline loops: CDR1 LGHNA, CDR2 YSLEER. The CDR3 sequence is 13 residues long. V lost 2 bases, J lost 5 bases, and 9 bases lay in between. In DNA, the CDR3 is TGCGCCAGCAGCCAATCCAGGTGGGAGACCCAGTACTTC. This codes for CASSQSRWETQYF.

CDR3 bases: TGTGCCAGCATCGACAGGCCCGGGAACTATGGCTACACCTTC. This translates into CASIDRPGNYGYTF. This sequence joins TRBV5-8 and TRBJ1-2, with D tentatively TRBD1 (6 bases). Germline V lookup: CDR1 SGHTS, CDR2 YDEGEE. Trimming stripped 6 bases from V and 2 bases from J, with 14 bases between. This CDR3 contains 14 residues.

The V call is TRBV9, the J call TRBJ2-1, with a possible D match to TRBD2 (5 bases). The V and J ends lost 4 bases and 6 bases respectively, with 11 bases between them. The CDR3 loop spans 13 amino acids. CDR1 is SGDLS, CDR2 YYNGEE, per germline. CDR3 nucleotides: TGTGCCAGCAGCATCGGGGTTACCAATGAGCAGTTCTTC. It encodes CASSIGVTNEQFF.

This clone was observed once. This chain joins TRBV2 and TRBJ2-3; D ambiguous. CDR3 size: 16 residues. CDR1 and CDR2 (germline): SNHLY, FYNNEI. V lost 5 bases, J lost 0 bases, and 15 bases lay in between. CDR3 sequence: CASSIGRLLSTDTQYF. The CDR3 DNA sequence: TGTGCCAGCAGTATCGGCAGGCTCCTTAGCACAGATACGCAGTATTTT. The full variable domain, completed using reference TRBV2 and TRBJ2-3, is EPEVTQTPSHQVTQMGQEVILRCVPISNHLYFYWYRQILGQKVEFLVSFYNNEISEKSEIFDDQFSVERPDGSNFTLKIRSTKLEDSAMYFCASSIGRLLSTDTQYFGPGTRLTVL.

The CDR3 nucleotides read TGCGCCAGCAGCCACCGGGACAGGGGGAGCGATGGCTACACCTTC. The encoded protein is CASSHRDRGSDGYTF. V usage is TRBV4-1 and J usage is TRBJ1-2; 11 positions match TRBD1. Germline V gene lookup returns CDR1 MGHRA and CDR2 YSYEKL. The CDR3 sequence is 15 residues long. The ends lost 3 bases at V and 6 bases at J; junction bases unmatched: 6.

J is TRBJ2-3 and V is TRBV7-8; TRBD2 aligns across 7 bases. Germline assignment: CDR1 SGHVS and CDR2 FQNEAQ. The CDR3 is made up of 15 amino acids. V was clipped by 4 bases and J by 0 bases; unmatched bases: 4. For the CDR3, the DNA is TGTGCCAGCAGCTGGGGACTAATGAGCACAGATACGCAGTATTTT. Amino acids: CASSWGLMSTDTQYF.

The chain combines TRBV11-3 with TRBJ1-1; D gene uncertain. Germline values: CDR1 SGHNT, CDR2 YENEEA. The V and J ends lost 0 bases and 8 bases respectively, with 10 bases between them. The CDR3 is 13 amino acids. The CDR3 DNA reads as TGTGCCAGCAGCTTAGACGCCTACGGGGAAGCTTTCTTT. This translates into CASSLDAYGEAFF. The full variable domain, with the rest looked up from reference TRBV11-3 and TRBJ1-1, is EAGVVQSPRYKIIEKKQPVAFWCNPISGHNTLYWYLQNLGQGPELLIRYENEEAVDDSQLPKDRFSAERLKGVDSTLKIQPAELGDSAVYLCASSLDAYGEAFFGQGTRLTVV.

Written as DNA, the CDR3 is TGTGCCAGTAGTGGCCAGGGAGGCCATGAGCAGTTCTTC. It codes for CASSGQGGHEQFF. V is TRBV19 and J is TRBJ2-1; D perhaps matches TRBD2 (6 bases). The CDR3 totals 13 residues. CDR1 is LNHDA and CDR2 is SQIVND in the germline V gene (reference sequence). Between the trimmed V and J ends, which lost 5 bases and 8 bases, there was a span of 13 bases.

The genes are TRBV27 and TRBJ2-1; D unclear. Looked up from germline, CDR1 is MNHEY and CDR2 is SMNVEV (reference sequence). The germline V and J ends were trimmed by 4 bases and 6 bases, with 7 bases remaining between them. CDR3 length equals 12 residues. The DNA of the CDR3 is TGTGCCAGCAGTTCTACCTCCAATGAGCAGTTCTTC. Amino acids: CASSSTSNEQFF.

V is TRBV5-1 and J is TRBJ2-3; TRBD2 aligns across 10 bases. Germline values: CDR1 SGHRS, CDR2 YFSETQ. The CDR3 is 16 amino acids. V gave up 0 bases and J gave up 4 bases; unmatched junction bases: 5. CDR3 in amino acids: CASSLGSSGGSDTQYF. The CDR3 DNA follows: TGCGCCAGCAGCTTGGGGTCTAGCGGGGGTTCAGATACGCAGTATTTT.

The chain uses TRBV4-1 and TRBJ2-2; tentatively, D is TRBD2 (7 bases). The V gene lost 0 bases and the J gene lost 6 bases, with 20 bases spanning the gap. CDR1 and CDR2 from the germline V gene are MGHRA and YSYEKL. This CDR3 has 18 residues. Here the CDR3 reads CASSQDDARRGGSGELFF. CDR3 nucleotides: TGCGCCAGCAGCCAAGATGATGCCCGCCGCGGGGGCTCCGGGGAGCTGTTTTTT.

This clone was found once. The V and J genes are TRBV6-5 and TRBJ2-7; tentative D call: TRBD2 (7 bases). Germline loops: CDR1 MNHEY, CDR2 SVGAGI. The CDR3 is 14 residues long. V was pared by 6 bases and J by 4 bases, with 16 bases between. The CDR3, as DNA: TGTGCCAGCAGACGGGAGGACAGACTTTACGAGCAGTACTTC. Its translation: CASRREDRLYEQYF.

The gene calls are TRBV15 and TRBJ1-2, with D hard to call. The germline V gene has CDR1 LNHNV and CDR2 YYDKDF (reference sequence). The CDR3 consists of 12 residues. V lost 5 bases to trimming and J lost 2 bases, with 6 bases between them. The CDR3 DNA reads as TGTGCCACCAGCTTGCGAAACTATGGCTACACCTTC. Amino acids: CATSLRNYGYTF. The full variable domain, rest sourced from reference TRBV15 and TRBJ1-2, is DAMVIQNPRYQVTQFGKPVTLSCSQTLNHNVMYWYQQKSSQAPKLLFHYYDKDFNNEADTPDNFQSRRPNTSFCFLDIRSPGLGDTAMYLCATSLRNYGYTFGSGTRLTVV.

V and J are TRBV28 and TRBJ2-7, with a tentative D call TRBD1 (5 bases). CDR3 length: 15 amino acids. With 3 bases removed from V and 3 bases from J, the gap between germline ends came to 15 bases. The germline V gene encodes CDR1 MDHEN and CDR2 SYDVKM. The DNA for the CDR3 is TGTGCCAGCAGTTTCCCTAGGGCAGGGCACTACGAGCAGTACGTC. It translates to CASSFPRAGHYEQYV.

This clone was seen a few times. The rearrangement joins TRBV2 to TRBJ2-2, with 12 bases lining up with TRBD1. V lost 0 bases and J lost 1; bases outside the gene matches: 9. Germline values: CDR1 SNHLY, CDR2 FYNNEI. The CDR3 contains 20 residues. CDR3 sequence: CASSEARDRGQGVNTGELFF. In DNA form, the CDR3 reads TGTGCCAGCAGTGAAGCGAGGGACAGGGGGCAGGGGGTGAACACCGGGGAGCTGTTTTTT. Combining the CDR3 with reference TRBV2 and TRBJ2-2 gives the whole variable domain EPEVTQTPSHQVTQMGQEVILRCVPISNHLYFYWYRQILGQKVEFLVSFYNNEISEKSEIFDDQFSVERPDGSNFTLKIRSTKLEDSAMYFCASSEARDRGQGVNTGELFFGEGSRLTVL.

The chain couples TRBV10-3 to TRBJ1-5; no reliable D call. Germline values: CDR1 ENHRY, CDR2 SYGVKD. This CDR3 region has 12 residues. V dropped 6 bases and J dropped 1 base, with 4 bases sitting between them. CDR3 sequence (DNA): TGTGCCATCAGCGTAAGCAATCAGCCCCAGCATTTT. This encodes CAISVSNQPQHF.

The rearrangement uses TRBV4-1 and TRBJ1-1; D not certain. The CDR3 runs 13 residues. The germline CDR1 and CDR2 sequences are MGHRA and YSYEKL. Trimming stripped 0 bases from V and 8 bases from J, with 10 bases between. CDR3 in amino acids: CASSQDLAGEAFF. The DNA for the CDR3 is TGCGCCAGCAGCCAAGATCTGGCAGGCGAAGCTTTCTTT.

V usage is TRBV10-3 and J usage is TRBJ1-2; D remains ambiguous. Between the trimmed V and J ends, which lost 6 bases and 4 bases, there was a span of 15 bases. This CDR3 has 14 residues. Germline CDR1 and CDR2: ENHRY and SYGVKD. The CDR3 is CAIRQTTASYGYTF. The CDR3 DNA sequence: TGTGCCATCAGGCAGACTACAGCGAGCTATGGCTACACCTTC.

This chain uses TRBV5-1 with TRBJ1-6; a weak D match, TRBD1 (6 bases). The CDR3 totals 15 residues. Germline V gives CDR1 SGHRS, CDR2 YFSETQ. Trimming stripped 1 base from V and 6 bases from J, with 11 bases between. CDR3 DNA: TGCGCCAGCAGCTTGCGGGGGGCGGTTAATTCACCCCTCCACTTT. It is translated as CASSLRGAVNSPLHF.

In this sample, this clone turned up a few times. This chain links TRBV11-2 with TRBJ2-2; possible D gene TRBD2, 6 bases. Germline V gene sequence: CDR1 SGHAT, CDR2 FQNNGV. V gave up 8 bases and J gave up 5 bases, with 12 bases separating them. CDR3 length: 13 amino acids. The CDR3, as DNA: TGTGCCAGCGAGCGGGTCGGGACCGGGGAGCTGTTTTTT. Residues: CASERVGTGELFF.

This clone ranks as medium-sized. The chain combines TRBV4-3 with TRBJ1-1; 7 nucleotides line up with TRBD1. The CDR3 spans 14 residues. J was trimmed by 4 bases and V by 0 bases; bases with no gene match: 2. CDR1 is LGHNA, CDR2 YSLEER, per germline. The CDR3 DNA follows: TGCGCCAGCAGCCAAGAAGGGGGCTTCACTGAAGCTTTCTTT. Its translation: CASSQEGGFTEAFF.

The gene calls are TRBV16 and TRBJ1-1, with a weak D call TRBD1 (5 bases). V was trimmed by 0 bases and J by 4 bases, leaving 12 bases between them. The CDR3 runs 15 residues. Germline V CDR1 and CDR2: KGHSY, FQNENV. CDR3 in amino acids: CASSQSLGGFTEAFF. Written as DNA, the CDR3 is TGTGCCAGCAGCCAATCGTTGGGGGGGTTCACTGAAGCTTTCTTT.

The chain combines TRBV9 with TRBJ1-2; D is possibly TRBD1 (6 bases). V lost 3 bases to trimming and J lost 5 bases, with 11 bases between them. Looked up from germline, CDR1 is SGDLS and CDR2 is YYNGEE. CDR3 length: 13 residues. The CDR3 reads CASSASQGYGYTF. The CDR3 DNA reads as TGTGCCAGCAGCGCCTCACAGGGATATGGCTACACCTTC.